Below, 27 T cell receptor beta chains from the same sample are listed, as sequenced in a study of long-term antiretroviral therapy in people with HIV. Researchers ran immunoSEQ v3.0 at survey level. Using immunoSEQ multiplex PCR, the repertoire was profiled, and TCRdb retains in-frame clones only, with some absent. Seen here are about 39,000 clones, 85% to 90% observed once, and the top ten hold about 5.7%. The input for sequencing was unsorted PBMCs, taken 3.1 years after starting antiretroviral therapy. These receptors came from a woman aged 45-60 years with HIV.

The chain has TRBV7-9 and TRBJ1-6, with D possibly being TRBD1 (5 bases). The CDR3 runs to 14 residues. Germline V gene sequence: CDR1 SEHNR, CDR2 FQNEAQ (reference sequence). V lost 0 bases, J lost 11 bases, and 11 bases lay in between. CDR3 sequence reads: CASSLARDSPPLHF. For the CDR3, the DNA is TGTGCCAGCAGCTTAGCCAGGGACTCTCCACCCCTCCACTTT.

The chain links TRBV7-9 to TRBJ2-1, with 12 nucleotides matching TRBD2. Germline V gives CDR1 SEHNR, CDR2 FQNEAQ (reference sequence). The CDR3 runs 15 residues. V lost 4 bases and J lost 10; bases outside the gene matches: 8. The CDR3 here is CASSSSSGGAQEQFF. For the CDR3, the DNA is TGTGCCAGCAGCTCCTCTAGCGGGGGGGCCCAGGAGCAGTTCTTC. Looking up the rest from reference TRBV7-9 and TRBJ2-1 gives the full variable domain: DTGVSQNPRHKITKRGQNVTFRCDPISEHNRLYWYRQTLGQGPEFLTYFQNEAQLEKSRLLSDRFSAERPKGSFSTLEIQRTEQGDSAMYLCASSSSSGGAQEQFFGPGTRLTVL.

This chain connects TRBV10-1 to TRBJ1-2; D remains unclear. The CDR3 runs to 14 residues. Germline assignment: CDR1 WNHNN and CDR2 SYGVQD (reference sequence). Trimming took 3 bases from V and 9 from J, leaving 17 bases between them. The CDR3 sequence: CASSDPGEPFSYTF. For the CDR3, the DNA is TGCGCCAGCAGTGATCCGGGAGAGCCTTTCAGCTACACCTTC.

V is TRBV4-2 and J is TRBJ2-1, with a tentative D call TRBD1 (5 bases). Germline V CDR1 and CDR2: LGHNA, YNFKEQ. The CDR3 contains 15 residues. V lost 4 bases and J 0 bases, leaving 10 bases between the germline ends. CDR3 sequence (DNA): TGTGCCAGCAGCCCGCCAGGGCGCTCCTACAATGAGCAGTTCTTC. Its translation is CASSPPGRSYNEQFF.

The chain combines TRBV12-5 with TRBJ2-7; D may correspond to TRBD1 or TRBD2 (6 bases each). CDR1 LGHNT and CDR2 FRNRAP come from the germline V gene. This CDR3 is built from 15 residues. Trimming shortened V by 3 bases and J by 5 bases, and 17 bases separated the two germline ends. In DNA, the CDR3 is TGTGCTAGTGGTTTAATTCATGGGGGGCTGAACGAGCAGTACTTC. Amino acids: CASGLIHGGLNEQYF.

The chain is built from TRBV27 and TRBJ1-5, with 7 positions matching TRBD1. CDR3 length: 15 amino acids. Losses at the gene ends were 4 bases for V and 1 base for J; bases not matched to a gene: 4. Germline V gene lookup returns CDR1 MNHEY and CDR2 SMNVEV (reference sequence). In DNA, the CDR3 is TGTGCCAGCAGTTCGGGACAGCAGAGCAATCAGCCCCAGCATTTT. This encodes CASSSGQQSNQPQHF.

This chain links TRBV30 with TRBJ1-5; no definite D call. Per germline, CDR1 GTSNPN and CDR2 SVGIG (reference sequence). Trimming left V 0 bases short and J 2 bases short, with 11 bases between. The CDR3 runs 15 residues. The CDR3 here is CAWSVQGRGNQPQHF. CDR3 DNA sequence: TGTGCCTGGAGTGTACAAGGACGGGGCAATCAGCCCCAGCATTTT.

Within the sample, this clone is medium-sized. J is TRBJ1-4 and V is TRBV14; D may be TRBD1 (6 bases). The V end lost 2 bases, the J end lost 0 bases, and 16 bases lay between the germline ends. The CDR3 loop spans 18 amino acids. CDR1 is SGHDN and CDR2 is FVKESK in the germline V gene. The CDR3 region has the DNA TGTGCCAGCAGCCAATGGTCGAGGACAGACCCAACTAATGAAAAACTGTTTTTT. It yields the protein CASSQWSRTDPTNEKLFF.

Concerning this clone itself: Compared with germline, one end of the junction differs, possibly owing to a read error. The chain has TRBV7-7 and TRBJ2-3; D remains ambiguous. Germline CDR1 reads SSHAT; CDR2 reads FNYEAQ (reference sequence). The CDR3 extends over 16 amino acids. CDR3 in DNA: TGTGCTAGCAGCACCGTACCGGATCTCAGCACAGATACGCAGTATTTT. Amino acids: CASSTVPDLSTDTQYF. Full variable domain (outside the CDR3, taken from reference TRBV7-7 and TRBJ2-3): GAGVSQSPRYKVTKRGQDVTLRCDPISSHATLYWYQQALGQGPEFLTYFNYEAQPDKSGLPSDRFSAERPEGSISTLTIQRTEQRDSAMYRCASSTVPDLSTDTQYFGPGTRLTVL.

This clone appeared a single time. J is TRBJ1-4 and V is TRBV6-6, with a tentative D call TRBD1 (5 bases). V lost 6 bases, J lost 3 bases, and 14 bases lay in between. The germline CDR1 and CDR2 sequences are MNHNY and SVGAGI (reference sequence). The CDR3 covers 15 residues. The CDR3, as DNA: TGTGCCAGCAGACCACAGGTTTCTGCTAATGAAAAACTGTTTTTT. Encoded protein: CASRPQVSANEKLFF.

V usage is TRBV30 and J usage is TRBJ1-2; the match to TRBD1 covers 8 bases. CDR1 and CDR2 from the germline V gene are GTSNPN and SVGIG (reference sequence). Trimming cost V 3 bases and J 4 bases; bases outside gene matches: 7. The CDR3 totals 14 residues. CDR3 sequence: CAWSVSGQVYGYTF. The DNA for the CDR3 is TGTGCCTGGAGCGTCTCGGGACAGGTCTATGGCTACACCTTC.

V is TRBV13 and J is TRBJ1-6, with 7 bases lining up with TRBD1. Germline V gene lookup returns CDR1 PRHDT and CDR2 FYEKMQ (reference sequence). CDR3 length: 14 residues. Losses at the gene ends were 5 bases for V and 10 bases for J; bases not matched to a gene: 8. As DNA, the CDR3 is TGTGCCAGCAGCCTCGACAGGGTCGGCTCACCCCTCCACTTT. Translation: CASSLDRVGSPLHF.

CDR3 in amino acids: CAWSVGGEADTQYF. As DNA, the CDR3 is TGTGCCTGGAGTGTTGGGGGGGAGGCAGATACGCAGTATTTT. The chain is built from TRBV30 and TRBJ2-3, with TRBD2 matching over 7 bases. The germline gives CDR1 GTSNPN, CDR2 SVGIG (reference sequence). This CDR3 spans 14 amino acids. V lost 0 bases to trimming and J lost 4 bases; unmatched junction nucleotides: 4.

The V gene is TRBV5-1, the J gene TRBJ1-4; D gene uncertain. The germline gives CDR1 SGHRS, CDR2 YFSETQ. Trimming removed 7 bases from V and 6 bases from J, with 7 bases in between. This CDR3 comprises 11 residues. Here the CDR3 DNA reads TGCGCCAGCTTCGGAGATGAAAAACTGTTTTTT. Translated: CASFGDEKLFF. The whole variable domain, remainder taken from reference TRBV5-1 and TRBJ1-4, is KAGVTQTPRYLIKTRGQQVTLSCSPISGHRSVSWYQQTPGQGLQFLFEYFSETQRNKGNFPGRFSGRQFSNSRSEMNVSTLELGDSALYLCASFGDEKLFFGSGTQLSVL.

The chain joins TRBV7-9 to TRBJ2-3; unclear D gene. Trimming shortened V by 5 bases and J by 4 bases, and 10 bases separated the two germline ends. Germline V gives CDR1 SEHNR, CDR2 FQNEAQ (reference sequence). The CDR3 loop spans 13 amino acids. CDR3 sequence: CASSRVTADTQYF. For the CDR3, the DNA is TGTGCCAGCAGCCGCGTGACGGCAGATACGCAGTATTTT.

This CDR3 reads CASSQTGNTGELFF. The CDR3 nucleotides are TGTGCCAGCAGCCAGACAGGAAACACCGGGGAGCTGTTTTTT. The chain joins TRBV2 to TRBJ2-2; possible D gene TRBD1, 6 bases. Germline V lookup: CDR1 SNHLY, CDR2 FYNNEI. This CDR3 comprises 14 residues. The V end lost 6 bases, the J end lost 2 bases, and 10 bases lay between the germline ends.

This clone is medium-sized. The genes are TRBV7-3 and TRBJ2-1; D may correspond to TRBD1 or TRBD2 (6 bases each). CDR1 is SGHTA, CDR2 FQGTGA, per germline. The V and J ends lost 2 bases and 3 bases respectively, with 11 bases between them. The CDR3 is 15 amino acids. CDR3 sequence reads: CASSLGGGRYNEQFF. CDR3 DNA sequence: TGTGCCAGCAGCTTAGGAGGGGGGCGCTACAATGAGCAGTTCTTC.

V usage is TRBV29-1 and J usage is TRBJ1-4, with D unresolved. CDR1 and CDR2 (germline): SQVTM, ANQGSEA. Trimming removed 5 bases at V and 6 bases at J, with 16 bases between. The CDR3 has 14 residues. This chain's CDR3 is CSVPEGERDEKLFF. The CDR3 bases are TGCAGCGTTCCCGAGGGAGAAAGGGATGAAAAACTGTTTTTT.

The chain uses TRBV4-1 and TRBJ2-6; 12 bases are a match to TRBD1. Germline V lookup: CDR1 MGHRA, CDR2 YSYEKL. J lost 2 bases, V lost 0 bases, and 2 bases had no gene match. This CDR3 region has 18 residues. The CDR3 here is CASSQDGTGGTGANVLTF. The CDR3 DNA follows: TGCGCCAGCAGCCAAGACGGGACAGGGGGCACTGGGGCCAACGTCCTGACTTTC.

This chain uses TRBV11-3 with TRBJ2-3; the D is unclear. Germline CDR1 reads SGHNT; CDR2 reads YENEEA. V gave up 2 bases and J gave up 14 bases, with 5 bases separating them. This CDR3 has 9 residues. The CDR3, as DNA: TGTGCCAGCAGCTTAATCCTGTATTTT. Its protein is CASSLILYF.

This clone was picked up a small number of times. The CDR3 coding sequence is TGTGCCAGCAGCCCGTGGGCTGGACAGAACTCTGGAAACACCATATATTTT. Translating gives CASSPWAGQNSGNTIYF. V usage is TRBV11-2 and J usage is TRBJ1-3; D might be TRBD1 (6 bases). Trimming removed 5 bases from V and 0 bases from J, with 17 bases in between. The CDR3 is 17 amino acids. Germline V gene data show CDR1 as SGHAT and CDR2 as FQNNGV. The entire variable domain, with the rest obtained from reference TRBV11-2 and TRBJ1-3, is as follows: EAGVAQSPRYKIIEKRQSVAFWCNPISGHATLYWYQQILGQGPKLLIQFQNNGVVDDSQLPKDRFSAERLKGVDSTLKIQPAKLEDSAVYLCASSPWAGQNSGNTIYFGEGSWLTVV.

The chain couples TRBV9 to TRBJ2-3; no definite D call. The CDR3 spans 12 residues. The V end lost 0 bases, the J end lost 4 bases, and 3 bases lay between the germline ends. Germline values: CDR1 SGDLS, CDR2 YYNGEE. In DNA, the CDR3 is TGTGCCAGCAGCGTAGGTCCAGATACGCAGTATTTT. Translating gives CASSVGPDTQYF.

This clone has only a few counts. The gene calls are TRBV4-3 and TRBJ2-1; no definite D call. This CDR3 is built from 15 residues. The germline V and J ends were trimmed by 0 bases and 0 bases, with 6 bases remaining between them. Per the germline V gene, CDR1 is LGHNA and CDR2 is YSLEER. CDR3 amino acids: CASSQEGYSYNEQFF. CDR3 bases: TGCGCCAGCAGCCAAGAGGGCTACTCCTACAATGAGCAGTTCTTC.

This clone has just one count. The DNA of the CDR3 is TGTGCTACCCAGGGGGGCCCGGCTGAAGCTTTCTTT. This sequence encodes CATQGGPAEAFF. This chain links TRBV2 with TRBJ1-1, with 7 bases matching TRBD1. CDR1 is SNHLY, CDR2 FYNNEI, per germline. The CDR3 has 12 residues.

The rearrangement links TRBV2 to TRBJ2-5, with a possible D match to TRBD2 (6 bases). Germline V gene sequence: CDR1 SNHLY, CDR2 FYNNEI. Trimming left V 6 bases short and J 4 bases short, with 12 bases between. The CDR3 has 13 amino acids. The CDR3 nucleotides are TGTGCCAGCAGCTTTTACGGGGGAGAGACCCAGTACTTC. Amino acids: CASSFYGGETQYF.

The chain has TRBV4-2 and TRBJ2-2; no firm D call. The germline V gene encodes CDR1 LGHNA and CDR2 YNFKEQ. The length of the CDR3 is 15 residues. Trimming shortened V by 1 base and J by 1 base, and 7 bases separated the two germline ends. The CDR3 nucleotides read TGTGCCAGCAGCCAAGGAGATGGGAACACCGGGGAGCTGTTTTTT. Translated, it gives CASSQGDGNTGELFF.

This chain connects TRBV25-1 to TRBJ2-1; D is possibly TRBD2 (5 bases). The CDR3 sequence is 14 residues long. Germline loops: CDR1 MGHDK, CDR2 SYGVNS. The germline V and J ends were trimmed by 6 bases and 6 bases, with 15 bases remaining between them. Here the CDR3 reads CASSPDFLSNEQFF. The CDR3, as DNA: TGTGCCAGCAGCCCGGACTTCCTCTCCAATGAGCAGTTCTTC.